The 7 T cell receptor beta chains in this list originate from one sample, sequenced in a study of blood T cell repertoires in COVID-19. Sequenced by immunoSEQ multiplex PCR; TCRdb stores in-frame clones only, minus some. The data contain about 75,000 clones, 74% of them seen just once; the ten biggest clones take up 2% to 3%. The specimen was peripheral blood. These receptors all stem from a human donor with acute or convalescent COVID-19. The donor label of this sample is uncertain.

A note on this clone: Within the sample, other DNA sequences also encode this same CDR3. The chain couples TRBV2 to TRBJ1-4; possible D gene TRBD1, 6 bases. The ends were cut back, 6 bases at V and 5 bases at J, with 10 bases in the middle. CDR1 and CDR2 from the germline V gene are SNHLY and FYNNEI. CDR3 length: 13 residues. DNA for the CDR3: TGTGCCAGCAGAGTCGACAGGAATGAAAAACTGTTTTTT. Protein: CASRVDRNEKLFF.

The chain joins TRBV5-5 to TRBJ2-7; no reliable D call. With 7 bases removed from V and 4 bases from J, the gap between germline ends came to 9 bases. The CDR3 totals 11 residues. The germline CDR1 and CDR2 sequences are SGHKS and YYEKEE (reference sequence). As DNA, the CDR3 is TGTGCCAGCCGACTGGTTTACGAGCAGTACTTC. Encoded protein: CASRLVYEQYF.

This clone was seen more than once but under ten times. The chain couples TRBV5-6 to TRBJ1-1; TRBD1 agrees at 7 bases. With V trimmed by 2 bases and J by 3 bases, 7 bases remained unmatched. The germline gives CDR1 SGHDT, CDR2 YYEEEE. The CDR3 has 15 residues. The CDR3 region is CASSFLTGSDTEAFF. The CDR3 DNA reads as TGTGCCAGCAGCTTTTTGACAGGGTCCGACACTGAAGCTTTCTTT.

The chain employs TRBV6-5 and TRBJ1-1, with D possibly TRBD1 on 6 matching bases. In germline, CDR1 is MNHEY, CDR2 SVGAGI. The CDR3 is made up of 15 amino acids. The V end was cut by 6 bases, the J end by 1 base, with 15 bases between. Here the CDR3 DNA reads TGTGCCAGCAGGTCTCAGGGGACTACGAACACTGAAGCTTTCTTT. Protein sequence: CASRSQGTTNTEAFF.

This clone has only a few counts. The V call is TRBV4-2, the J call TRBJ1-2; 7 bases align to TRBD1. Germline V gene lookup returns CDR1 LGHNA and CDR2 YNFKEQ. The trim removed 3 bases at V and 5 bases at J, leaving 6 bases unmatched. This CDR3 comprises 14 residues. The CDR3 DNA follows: TGTGCCAGCAGCCAGGCTCAGGGGGAATATGGCTACACCTTC. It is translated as CASSQAQGEYGYTF.

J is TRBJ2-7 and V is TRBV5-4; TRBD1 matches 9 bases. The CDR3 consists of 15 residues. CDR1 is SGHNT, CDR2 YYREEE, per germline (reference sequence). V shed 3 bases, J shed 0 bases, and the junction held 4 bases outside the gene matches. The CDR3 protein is CASSYPTGGSYEQYF. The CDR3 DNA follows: TGTGCCAGCAGCTACCCGACAGGGGGCTCCTACGAGCAGTACTTC.

The CDR3 sequence is CASRSGLENQPQHF. The CDR3 DNA follows: TGTGCCAGCCGATCTGGGCTGGAAAATCAGCCCCAGCATTTT. The chain links TRBV6-6 to TRBJ1-5; no reliable D call. Trimming pared 8 bases from V and 4 bases from J, leaving 15 bases between. Germline V gives CDR1 MNHNY, CDR2 SVGAGI (reference sequence). This CDR3 spans 14 amino acids.